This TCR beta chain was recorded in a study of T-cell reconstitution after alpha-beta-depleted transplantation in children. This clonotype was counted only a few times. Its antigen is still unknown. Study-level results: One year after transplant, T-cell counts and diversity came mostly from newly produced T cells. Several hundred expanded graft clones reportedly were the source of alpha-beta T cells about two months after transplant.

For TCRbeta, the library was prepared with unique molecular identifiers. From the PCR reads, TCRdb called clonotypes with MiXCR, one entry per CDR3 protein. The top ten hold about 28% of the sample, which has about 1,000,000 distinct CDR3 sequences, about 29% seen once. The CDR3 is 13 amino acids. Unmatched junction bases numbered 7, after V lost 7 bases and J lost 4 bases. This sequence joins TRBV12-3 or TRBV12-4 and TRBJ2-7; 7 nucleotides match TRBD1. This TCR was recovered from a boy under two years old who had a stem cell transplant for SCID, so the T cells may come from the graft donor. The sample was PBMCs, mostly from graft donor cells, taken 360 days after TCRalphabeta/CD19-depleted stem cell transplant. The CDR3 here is CASTPTGLYEQYF. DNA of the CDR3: TGTGCCAGCACCCCGACAGGGCTATACGAGCAGTACTTC.